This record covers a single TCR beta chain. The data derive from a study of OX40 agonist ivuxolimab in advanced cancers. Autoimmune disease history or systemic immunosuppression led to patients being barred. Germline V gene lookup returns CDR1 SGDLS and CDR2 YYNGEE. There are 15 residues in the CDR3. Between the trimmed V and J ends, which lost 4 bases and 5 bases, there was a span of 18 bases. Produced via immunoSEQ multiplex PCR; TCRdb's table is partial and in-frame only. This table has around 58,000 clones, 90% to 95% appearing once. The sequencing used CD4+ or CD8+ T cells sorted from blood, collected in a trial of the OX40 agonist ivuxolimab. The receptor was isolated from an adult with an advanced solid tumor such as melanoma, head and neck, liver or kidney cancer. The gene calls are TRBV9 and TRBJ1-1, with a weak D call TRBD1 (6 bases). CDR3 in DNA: TGTGCCAGCAGCCTGGGGGCAGGGATGCGGACTGAAGCTTTCTTT. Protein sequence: CASSLGAGMRTEAFF.